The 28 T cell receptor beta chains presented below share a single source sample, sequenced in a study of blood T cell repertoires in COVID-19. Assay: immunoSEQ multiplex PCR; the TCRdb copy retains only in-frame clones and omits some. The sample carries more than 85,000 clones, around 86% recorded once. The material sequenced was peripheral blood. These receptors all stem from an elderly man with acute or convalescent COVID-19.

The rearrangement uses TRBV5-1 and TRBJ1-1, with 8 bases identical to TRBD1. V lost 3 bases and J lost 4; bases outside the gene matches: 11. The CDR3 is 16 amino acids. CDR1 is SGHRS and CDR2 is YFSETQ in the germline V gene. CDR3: CASSSGGLGSGTEAFF. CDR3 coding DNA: TGCGCCAGCAGCTCAGGGGGCCTGGGATCAGGCACTGAAGCTTTCTTT.

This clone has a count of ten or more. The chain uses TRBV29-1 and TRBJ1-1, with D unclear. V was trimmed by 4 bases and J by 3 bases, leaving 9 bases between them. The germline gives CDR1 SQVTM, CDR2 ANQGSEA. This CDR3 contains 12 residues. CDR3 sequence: CSVVGGHTEAFF. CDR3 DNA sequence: TGCAGCGTTGTTGGAGGGCACACTGAAGCTTTCTTT.

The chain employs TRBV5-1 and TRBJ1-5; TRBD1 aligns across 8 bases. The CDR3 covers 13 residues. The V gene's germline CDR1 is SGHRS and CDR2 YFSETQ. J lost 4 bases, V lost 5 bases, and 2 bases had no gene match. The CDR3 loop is CASRQGENQPQHF. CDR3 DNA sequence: TGCGCCAGCAGACAGGGGGAAAATCAGCCCCAGCATTTT.

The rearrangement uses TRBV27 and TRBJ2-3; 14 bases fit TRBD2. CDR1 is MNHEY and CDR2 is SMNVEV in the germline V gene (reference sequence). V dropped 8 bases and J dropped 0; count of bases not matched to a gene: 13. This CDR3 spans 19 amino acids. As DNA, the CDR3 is TGTGCCAGCGGATTTCAAGGACTAGCGGGAGGCCATAGCACAGATACGCAGTATTTT. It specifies CASGFQGLAGGHSTDTQYF.

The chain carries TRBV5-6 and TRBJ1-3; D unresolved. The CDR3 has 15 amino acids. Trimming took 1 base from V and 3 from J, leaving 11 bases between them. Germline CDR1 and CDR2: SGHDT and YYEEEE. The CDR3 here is CASSLTKNIGNTIYF. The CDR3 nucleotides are TGTGCCAGCAGCTTGACAAAAAACATTGGAAACACCATATATTTT.

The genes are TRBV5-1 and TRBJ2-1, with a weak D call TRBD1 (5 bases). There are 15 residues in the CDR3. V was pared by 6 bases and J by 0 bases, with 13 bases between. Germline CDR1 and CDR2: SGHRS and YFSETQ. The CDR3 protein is CASKNRLSSYNEQFF. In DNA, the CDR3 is TGCGCCAGCAAAAACAGGCTTAGCTCCTACAATGAGCAGTTCTTC.

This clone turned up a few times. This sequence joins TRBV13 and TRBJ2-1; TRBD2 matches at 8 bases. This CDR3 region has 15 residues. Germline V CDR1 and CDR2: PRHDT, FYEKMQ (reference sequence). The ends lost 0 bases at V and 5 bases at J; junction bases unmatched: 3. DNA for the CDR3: TGTGCCAGCAGCTTAGGACTAGCGGAGAACAATGAGCAGTTCTTC. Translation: CASSLGLAENNEQFF.

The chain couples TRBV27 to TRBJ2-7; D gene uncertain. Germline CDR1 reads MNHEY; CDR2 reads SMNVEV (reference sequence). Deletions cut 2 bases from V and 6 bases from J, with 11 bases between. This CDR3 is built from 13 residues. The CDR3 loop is CASSLLTPPEQYF. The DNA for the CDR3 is TGTGCCAGCAGTTTACTGACACCGCCCGAGCAGTACTTC.

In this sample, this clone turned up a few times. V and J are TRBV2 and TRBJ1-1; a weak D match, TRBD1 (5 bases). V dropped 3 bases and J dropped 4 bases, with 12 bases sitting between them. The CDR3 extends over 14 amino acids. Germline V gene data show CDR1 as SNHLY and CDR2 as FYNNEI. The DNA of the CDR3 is TGTGCCAGCAGTGAGCAGGGAATGGGCACTGAAGCTTTCTTT. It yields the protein CASSEQGMGTEAFF.

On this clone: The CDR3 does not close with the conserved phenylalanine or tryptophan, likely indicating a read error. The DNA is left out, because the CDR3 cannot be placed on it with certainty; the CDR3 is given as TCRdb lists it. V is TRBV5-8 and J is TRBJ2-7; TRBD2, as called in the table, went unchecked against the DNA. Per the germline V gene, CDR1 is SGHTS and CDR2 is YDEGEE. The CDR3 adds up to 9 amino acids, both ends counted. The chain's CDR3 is CASPGLSFG.

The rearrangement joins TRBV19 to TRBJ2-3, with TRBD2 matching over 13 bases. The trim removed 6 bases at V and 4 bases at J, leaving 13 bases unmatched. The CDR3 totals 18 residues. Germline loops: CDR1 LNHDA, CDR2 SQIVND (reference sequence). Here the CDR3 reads CASSKGTSGATGADTQYF. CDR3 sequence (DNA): TGTGCCAGTAGCAAAGGGACTAGCGGGGCAACCGGCGCAGATACGCAGTATTTT.

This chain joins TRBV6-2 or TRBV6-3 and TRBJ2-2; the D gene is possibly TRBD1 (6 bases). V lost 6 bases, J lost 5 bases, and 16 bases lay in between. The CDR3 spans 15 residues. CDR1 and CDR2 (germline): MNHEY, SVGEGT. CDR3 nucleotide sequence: TGTGCCAGCAGCGCCAGACAGGTCCCAACCGGGGAGCTGTTTTTT. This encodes CASSARQVPTGELFF.

CDR3 region: CASGRELVTNEKLFF. The CDR3 DNA sequence: TGTGCCAGCGGGCGGGAATTGGTAACTAATGAAAAACTGTTTTTT. J is TRBJ1-4 and V is TRBV2; D unresolved. The CDR3 is 15 residues long. Germline CDR1 SNHLY, CDR2 FYNNEI. Trimming left V 8 bases short and J 1 base short, with 14 bases between.

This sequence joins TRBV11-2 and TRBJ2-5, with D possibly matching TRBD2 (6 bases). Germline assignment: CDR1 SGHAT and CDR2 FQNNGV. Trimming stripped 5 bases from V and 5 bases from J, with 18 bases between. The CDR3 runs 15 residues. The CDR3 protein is CASSPLIGGVETQYF. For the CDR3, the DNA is TGTGCCAGCAGCCCCCTGATTGGCGGGGTGGAGACCCAGTACTTC.

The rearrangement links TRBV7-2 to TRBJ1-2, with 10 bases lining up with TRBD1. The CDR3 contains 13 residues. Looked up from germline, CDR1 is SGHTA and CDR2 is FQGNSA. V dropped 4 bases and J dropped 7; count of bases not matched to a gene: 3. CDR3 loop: CASSSRQGAGYTF. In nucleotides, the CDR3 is TGTGCCAGCAGCTCCCGACAGGGGGCTGGCTACACCTTC.

Here the CDR3 DNA reads TGTGCCAGTAGGACAGACGGTTACACCGGGGAGCTGTTTTTT. Residues: CASRTDGYTGELFF. The J gene is TRBJ2-2, the V gene TRBV19, with a weak D call TRBD1 (5 bases). CDR1 is LNHDA and CDR2 is SQIVND in the germline V gene (reference sequence). The CDR3 extends over 14 amino acids. Trimming stripped 6 bases from V and 3 bases from J, with 11 bases between.

This chain's CDR3 is CASSRWDRAYEQYF. The CDR3, as DNA: TGTGCCAGCAGTCGATGGGACAGGGCCTACGAGCAGTACTTC. The rearrangement uses TRBV5-6 and TRBJ2-7, with 9 positions matching TRBD1. CDR3 length: 14 amino acids. V shed 5 bases, J shed 2 bases, and the junction held 5 bases outside the gene matches. CDR1 is SGHDT and CDR2 is YYEEEE in the germline V gene. Combining the CDR3 with reference TRBV5-6 and TRBJ2-7 gives the whole variable domain DAGVTQSPTHLIKTRGQQVTLRCSPKSGHDTVSWYQQALGQGPQFIFQYYEEEERQRGNFPDRFSGHQFPNYSSELNVNALLLGDSALYLCASSRWDRAYEQYFGPGTRLTVT.

CDR3 sequence: CASSYTGQYYEQYF. CDR3 in DNA: TGTGCCAGCAGCTACACGGGACAGTACTACGAGCAGTACTTC. This chain connects TRBV3-1 (or the pseudogene TRBV3-2) to TRBJ2-7; TRBD1 agrees at 7 bases. This CDR3 spans 14 amino acids. The V gene's germline CDR1 is LGHDT and CDR2 YNNKEL (reference sequence). With 5 bases clipped from V and 3 bases from J, the junction kept 7 bases outside the gene matches.

CDR3 protein: CAILGGASGTGELFF. The CDR3 nucleotides read TGTGCCATCCTGGGGGGGGCTTCGGGTACCGGGGAGCTGTTTTTT. This chain connects TRBV10-3 to TRBJ2-2, with D tentatively TRBD2 (7 bases). The V gene's germline CDR1 is ENHRY and CDR2 SYGVKD. Trimming left V 8 bases short and J 5 bases short, with 18 bases between. This CDR3 is built from 15 residues.

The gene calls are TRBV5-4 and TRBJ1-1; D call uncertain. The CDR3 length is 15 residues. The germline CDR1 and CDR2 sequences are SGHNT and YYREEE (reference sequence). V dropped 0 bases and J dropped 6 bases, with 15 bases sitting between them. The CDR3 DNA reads TGTGCCAGCAGCTTGGCCGGCCCAATGGCGGCTGAAGCTTTCTTT. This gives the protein CASSLAGPMAAEAFF. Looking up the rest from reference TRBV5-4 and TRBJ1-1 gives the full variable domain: ETGVTQSPTHLIKTRGQQVTLRCSSQSGHNTVSWYQQALGQGPQFIFQYYREEENGRGNFPPRFSGLQFPNYSSELNVNALELDDSALYLCASSLAGPMAAEAFFGQGTRLTVV.

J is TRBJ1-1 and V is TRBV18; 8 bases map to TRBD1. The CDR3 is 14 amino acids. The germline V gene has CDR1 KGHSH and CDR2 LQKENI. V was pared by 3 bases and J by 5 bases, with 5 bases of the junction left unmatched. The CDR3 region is CASSPGQGWTEAFF. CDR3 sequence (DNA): TGTGCCAGCTCACCCGGACAGGGCTGGACTGAAGCTTTCTTT.

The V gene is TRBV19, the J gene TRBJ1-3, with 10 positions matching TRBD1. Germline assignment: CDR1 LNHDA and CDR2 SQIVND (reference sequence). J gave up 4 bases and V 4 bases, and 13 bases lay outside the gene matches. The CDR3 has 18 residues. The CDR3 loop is CASSTGLGQGGTGNTIYF. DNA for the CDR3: TGTGCCAGTAGTACCGGCCTCGGACAGGGGGGTACCGGAAACACCATATATTTT.

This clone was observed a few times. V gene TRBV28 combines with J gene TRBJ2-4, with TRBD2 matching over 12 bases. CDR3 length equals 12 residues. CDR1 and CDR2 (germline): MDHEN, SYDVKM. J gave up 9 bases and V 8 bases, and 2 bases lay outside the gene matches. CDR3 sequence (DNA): TGTGCCAGCGGACTAGCGGGACCCATTCAGTACTTC. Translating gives CASGLAGPIQYF.

CDR3 loop: CASSLGTVIGAFF. CDR3 coding DNA: TGTGCCAGCAGCCTAGGGACAGTCATTGGAGCTTTCTTT. This chain joins TRBV11-2 and TRBJ1-1; 7 bases are a match to TRBD1. This CDR3 contains 13 residues. The trim removed 5 bases at V and 10 bases at J, leaving 10 bases unmatched. From germline, CDR1 is SGHAT and CDR2 FQNNGV.

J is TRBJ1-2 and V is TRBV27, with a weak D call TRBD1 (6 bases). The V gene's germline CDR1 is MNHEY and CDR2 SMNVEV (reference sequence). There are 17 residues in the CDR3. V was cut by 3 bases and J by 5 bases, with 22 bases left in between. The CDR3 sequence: CASSFQGGAGEGYGYTF. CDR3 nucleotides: TGTGCCAGCAGTTTCCAGGGTGGAGCAGGGGAGGGGTATGGCTACACCTTC.

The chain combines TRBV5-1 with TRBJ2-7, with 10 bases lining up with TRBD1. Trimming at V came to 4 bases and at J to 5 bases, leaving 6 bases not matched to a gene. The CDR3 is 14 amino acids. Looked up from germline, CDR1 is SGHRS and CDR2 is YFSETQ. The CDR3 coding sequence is TGCGCCAGCAGCATCCGGGACAGGGGACACGAGCAGTACTTC. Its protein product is CASSIRDRGHEQYF.

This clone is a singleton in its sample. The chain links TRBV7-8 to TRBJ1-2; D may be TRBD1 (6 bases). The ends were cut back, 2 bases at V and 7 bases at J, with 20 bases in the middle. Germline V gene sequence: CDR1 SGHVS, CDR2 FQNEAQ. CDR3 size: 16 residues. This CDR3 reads CASSLSLARGASGYTF. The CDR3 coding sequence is TGTGCCAGCAGCTTAAGTTTGGCCAGGGGCGCGAGTGGCTACACCTTC.

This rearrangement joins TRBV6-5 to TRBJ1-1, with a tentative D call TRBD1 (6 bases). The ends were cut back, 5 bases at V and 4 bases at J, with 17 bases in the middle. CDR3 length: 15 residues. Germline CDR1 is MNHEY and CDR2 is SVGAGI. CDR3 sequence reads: CASSKRTERITEAFF. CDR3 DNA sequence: TGTGCCAGCAGTAAACGGACAGAAAGAATCACTGAAGCTTTCTTT.